The clone carrying this T cell receptor beta chain was observed a handful of times. Antigen specificity is unknown. The beta constant-region primer was an equimolar mix of two oligonucleotides covering TRBC1 and TRBC2. Ligated cDNA was amplified by four rounds of PCR with nested alpha and beta constant-region primers and SP2. TCRdb used MiXCR to reprocess the UMI-ligation and nested PCR reads, holding one entry per CDR3 protein. Of approximately 150,000 distinct CDR3 sequences in the sample, 22% are singletons; the top ten hold roughly 0.1%. Looked up from germline, CDR1 is MDHEN and CDR2 is SYDVKM. CDR3 size: 16 residues. V lost 1 base to trimming and J lost 1 base, with 14 bases between them. These data are taken from a study of naive and memory T cell subsets. Study results and caveats: Possibly reflecting memory cells re-expressing CD45RA, a few larger clonotypes occurred in naive repertoires, especially CD8. Each distinct alpha or beta sequence counts as one clonotype.

Alpha and beta libraries were amplified separately from the second PCR onward. This receptor was taken from a human donor in good health. The source material was naive CD4+ T cells from blood. The chain employs TRBV28 and TRBJ2-7; a possible D gene is TRBD1 (6 bases). CDR3: CASSLSRGQKSYEQYF. The CDR3 bases are TGTGCCAGCAGTTTATCCCGTGGACAGAAATCCTACGAGCAGTACTTC.